A single sample gave rise to the 8 T cell receptor beta chains below, sequenced in a study of blood T cell repertoires in COVID-19. Method: immunoSEQ multiplex PCR; TCRdb's copy keeps in-frame clones and lacks some. This repertoire shows over 200,000 clones, 83% found once; its top ten account for 5% to 6%. The sequencing input was peripheral blood. The receptors derive from a man older than 75 with acute or convalescent COVID-19.

This chain connects TRBV2 to TRBJ1-1; 7 bases match TRBD1. Losses at the gene ends were 6 bases for V and 4 bases for J; bases not matched to a gene: 8. Germline V gene data show CDR1 as SNHLY and CDR2 as FYNNEI. This CDR3 contains 14 residues. The CDR3 is CASRERTGGTEAFF. CDR3 DNA sequence: TGTGCCAGCAGGGAGCGGACAGGCGGCACTGAAGCTTTCTTT.

This chain links TRBV11-2 with TRBJ1-4, with TRBD1 identical over 8 bases. CDR1 and CDR2 from the germline V gene are SGHAT and FQNNGV. After removal of 4 bases from V and 4 bases from J, the junction contained 8 bases not matched to a gene. The CDR3 consists of 16 residues. CDR3 amino acids: CASSYTRDRINEKLFF. As DNA, the CDR3 is TGTGCCAGCAGCTACACCCGGGACAGGATTAATGAAAAACTGTTTTTT.

The rearrangement joins TRBV7-9 to TRBJ1-1; D is perhaps TRBD1 (6 bases). V lost 5 bases to trimming and J lost 4 bases, with 14 bases between them. Germline-derived CDR1 and CDR2 are SEHNR and FQNEAQ (reference sequence). The CDR3 length is 14 residues. CDR3 bases: TGTGCCAGCAGCCTACAGGGAAACCCCACTGAAGCTTTCTTT. It encodes CASSLQGNPTEAFF.

The chain carries TRBV5-4 and TRBJ1-6, with TRBD1 matching over 10 bases. Germline V lookup: CDR1 SGHNT, CDR2 YYREEE (reference sequence). The CDR3 spans 15 residues. V shed 0 bases, J shed 9 bases, and the junction held 3 bases outside the gene matches. The CDR3 coding sequence is TGTGCCAGCAGCTTGGGGGGGACAGGGGCTTCACCCCTCCACTTT. Protein product: CASSLGGTGASPLHF. Filled out from reference TRBV5-4 and TRBJ1-6, the complete variable domain reads ETGVTQSPTHLIKTRGQQVTLRCSSQSGHNTVSWYQQALGQGPQFIFQYYREEENGRGNFPPRFSGLQFPNYSSELNVNALELDDSALYLCASSLGGTGASPLHFGNGTRLTVT.

The CDR3 sequence: CASSLLGPGNSPLHF. The CDR3 nucleotides are TGTGCCAGCAGTTTACTAGGACCGGGGAATTCACCCCTCCACTTT. The rearrangement joins TRBV28 to TRBJ1-6; no firm D call. In germline, CDR1 is MDHEN, CDR2 SYDVKM. V was clipped by 2 bases and J by 7 bases, with 12 bases between them. There are 15 residues in the CDR3.

V usage is TRBV4-1 and J usage is TRBJ2-1, with D maybe TRBD2 (6 bases). V lost 0 bases and J lost 2, with 14 bases in between. The CDR3 has 17 amino acids. Germline CDR1 MGHRA, CDR2 YSYEKL. As DNA, the CDR3 is TGCGCCAGCAGCCAAGAAACCGCGCGGGGAGCCTACAATGAGCAGTTCTTC. It yields the protein CASSQETARGAYNEQFF.

V is TRBV11-2 and J is TRBJ1-4, with 7 bases identical to TRBD1. Germline lookup yields CDR1 SGHAT and CDR2 FQNNGV. The CDR3 length is 16 residues. V was pared by 6 bases and J by 8 bases, with 15 bases of the junction left unmatched. The CDR3 DNA reads TGTGCCAGCAGGTACGGACAGGCCCCTACAAAAGAAAAACTGTTTTTT. Translation gives CASRYGQAPTKEKLFF.

The chain uses TRBV6-5 and TRBJ2-7; 9 nucleotides line up with TRBD1. The CDR3 runs to 13 residues. V trimming: 10 bases; J trimming: 3 bases; junction bases outside the gene matches: 7. Germline V gene lookup returns CDR1 MNHEY and CDR2 SVGAGI. CDR3 nucleotides: TGTGCCACCAGGACAGGGGAGCGCTACGAGCAGTACTTC. It translates to CATRTGERYEQYF.